This TCR beta chain came from a study of cytomegalovirus exposure and HLA in healthy donors. General study results and limits: Most TCR sequences were uncommon, yet certain public TCRs appeared in many donors. Reported performance of the classifier showed diagnosis of cytomegalovirus status with high specificity and sensitivity. Sequencing probably produced one cluster of sequence variants that were highly shared. The study had only CMV serostatus as immune exposure information.

Concerning this clone: The antigen is unknown. One end of the junction varies from germline; a read error may be responsible.

The study ran its PCR with 60 Vbeta and 13 Jbeta primers. Sequencing used immunoSEQ multiplex PCR; TCRdb keeps in-frame clones, though not all of them. This sample yields about 160,000 clones, of which 65% to 70% are seen a single time; 4% to 5.5% belongs to the top ten. The sequence was collected from a woman between 18 and 29 years old in good health and CMV-seropositive. The sequenced sample consisted of PBMCs.

The CDR3 spells CASSLSWSVVSGSDYEQYF. The CDR3 bases are TGTGCCAGCAGTCTATCGTGGTCGGTAGTTAGCGGGAGTGATTACGAGCAGTACTTC. V and J are TRBV27 and TRBJ2-5, with 9 bases that match TRBD2. The DNA end is a closer match to TRBJ2-7, so the J assignment may be wrong. CDR1 is MNHEY and CDR2 is SMNVEV in the germline V gene (reference sequence). The CDR3 sequence is 19 residues long.